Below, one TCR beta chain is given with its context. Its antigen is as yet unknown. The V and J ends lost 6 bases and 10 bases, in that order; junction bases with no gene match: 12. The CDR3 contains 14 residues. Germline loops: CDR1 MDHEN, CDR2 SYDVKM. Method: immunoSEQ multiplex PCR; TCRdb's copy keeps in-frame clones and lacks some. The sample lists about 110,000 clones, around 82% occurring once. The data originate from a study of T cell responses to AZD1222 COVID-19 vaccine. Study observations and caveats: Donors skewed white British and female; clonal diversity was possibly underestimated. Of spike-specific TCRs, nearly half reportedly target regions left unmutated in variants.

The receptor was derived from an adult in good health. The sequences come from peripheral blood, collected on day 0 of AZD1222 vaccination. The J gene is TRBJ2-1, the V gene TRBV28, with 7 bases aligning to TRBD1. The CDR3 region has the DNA TGTGCCAGCAGCCCCGACAGGGTGACGAACGAGCAGTTCTTC. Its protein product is CASSPDRVTNEQFF.